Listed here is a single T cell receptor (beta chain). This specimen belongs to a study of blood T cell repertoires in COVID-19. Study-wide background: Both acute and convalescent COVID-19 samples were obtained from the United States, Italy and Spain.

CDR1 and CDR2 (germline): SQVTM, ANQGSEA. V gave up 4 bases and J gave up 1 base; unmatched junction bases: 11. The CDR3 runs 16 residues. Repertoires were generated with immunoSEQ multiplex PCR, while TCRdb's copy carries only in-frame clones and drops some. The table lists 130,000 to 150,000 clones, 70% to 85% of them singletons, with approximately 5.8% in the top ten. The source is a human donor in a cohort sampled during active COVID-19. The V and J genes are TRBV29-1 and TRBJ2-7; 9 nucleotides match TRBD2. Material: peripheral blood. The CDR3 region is CSVVAGSGGFSYEQYF. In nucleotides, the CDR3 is TGCAGCGTTGTTGCGGGCAGCGGGGGGTTTTCCTACGAGCAGTACTTC.